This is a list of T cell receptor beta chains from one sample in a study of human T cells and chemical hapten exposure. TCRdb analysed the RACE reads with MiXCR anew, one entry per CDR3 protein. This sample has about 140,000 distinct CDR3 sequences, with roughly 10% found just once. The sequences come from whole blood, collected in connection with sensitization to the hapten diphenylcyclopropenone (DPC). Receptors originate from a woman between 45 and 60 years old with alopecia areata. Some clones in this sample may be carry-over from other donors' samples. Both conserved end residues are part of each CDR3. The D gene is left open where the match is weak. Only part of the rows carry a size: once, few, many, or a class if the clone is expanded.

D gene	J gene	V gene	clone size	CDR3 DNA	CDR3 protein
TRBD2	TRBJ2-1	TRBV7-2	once	TGTGCCAGCAGCTTGGTAGCGGGAGGAGTATACAATGAGCAGTTCTTC	CASSLVAGGVYNEQFF
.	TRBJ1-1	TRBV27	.	TGTGCCAGCAGCTTCCGGGGCAGGGAAGGTAGGACTGAAGCTTTCTTT	CASSFRGREGRTEAFF
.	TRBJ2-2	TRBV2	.	TGTGCCAGCAGCCAAGACGGCACCGGGGAGCTGTTTTTT	CASSQDGTGELFF
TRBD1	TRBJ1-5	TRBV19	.	TGTGCCAGTAGTTCACCTGTCCGGGACAGGGTGTTTTTGGAATATCAGCCCCAGCATTTT	CASSSPVRDRVFLEYQPQHF
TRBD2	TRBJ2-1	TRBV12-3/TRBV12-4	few	TGTGCCAGCACCCCAACTAGCGGGAGGCCGGGGGGAAATGAGCAGTTCTTC	CASTPTSGRPGGNEQFF
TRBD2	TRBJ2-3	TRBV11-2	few	TGTGCCAGCAGCTTAGCGGGAGGTACGCAGTATTTT	CASSLAGGTQYF
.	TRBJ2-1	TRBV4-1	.	TGCGCCAGCAGCCAAGATCCACGGATTTACAATGAGCAGTTCTTC	CASSQDPRIYNEQFF
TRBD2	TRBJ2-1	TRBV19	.	TGTGCCACTAAAAGCGGGGCTCCCTACAATGAGCAGTTCTTC	CATKSGAPYNEQFF
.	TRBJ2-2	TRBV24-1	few	TGTGCCACCGCGGCGCGGTCGAACACCGGGGAGCTGTTTTTT	CATAARSNTGELFF
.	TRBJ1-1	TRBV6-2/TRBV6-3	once	TGTGCCAGCAGTCCAACCGACAGACCGAACACTGAAGCTTTCTTT	CASSPTDRPNTEAFF
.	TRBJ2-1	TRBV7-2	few	TGTGCCAGCAGCTTTTACTATGAGCAGTTCTTC	CASSFYYEQFF
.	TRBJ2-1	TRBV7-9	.	TGTGCCAGCAGCCTAAATCAGGGGCTGATCTACAATGAGCAGTTCTTC	CASSLNQGLIYNEQFF
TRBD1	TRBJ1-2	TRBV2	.	TGTGCCAGCCTTGGAGGACAGGGGAACTATGGCTACACCTTC	CASLGGQGNYGYTF
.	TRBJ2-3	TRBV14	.	TGTGCCAGCAGCCAAGGGGCTTGGGCAGATACGCAGTATTTT	CASSQGAWADTQYF
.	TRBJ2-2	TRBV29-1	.	TGCAGCGTTCGAGCGAGTAGTACCGGGGAGCTGTTTTTT	CSVRASSTGELFF
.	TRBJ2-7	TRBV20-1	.	TGCAGTGCCTACCCGATGCGGGGCCCCACCTACGAGCAGTACTTC	CSAYPMRGPTYEQYF
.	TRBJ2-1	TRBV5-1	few	TGCGCCAGCAGAAAGGAGGGGGTGGCGAGCTCCTACAATGAGCAGTTCTTC	CASRKEGVASSYNEQFF
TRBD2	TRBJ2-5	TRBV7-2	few	TGTGCCAGCAGCTACTCGACTAGCGGCCGCCAAGAGACCCAGTACTTC	CASSYSTSGRQETQYF
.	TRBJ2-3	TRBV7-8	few	TGTGCCAGCAGCTCCCACATCCCCGGGACGTACGCCAACCGGGGCACAGATACGCAGTATTTT	CASSSHIPGTYANRGTDTQYF
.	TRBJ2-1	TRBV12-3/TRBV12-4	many	TGTGCCAGCACCGACCTTCTGCCCTACAATGAGCAGTTCTTC	CASTDLLPYNEQFF
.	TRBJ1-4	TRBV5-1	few	TGCGCCAGCAGCTTGGCCTGGGACCGGGAACTGTTTTTT	CASSLAWDRELFF
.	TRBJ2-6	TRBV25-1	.	TGTGCCAGCAGTGCCCCCCACCACTCTGGGGCCAACGTCCTGACTTTC	CASSAPHHSGANVLTF
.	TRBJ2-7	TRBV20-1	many	TGCAGTGCCAACAGGGGGGGGGATTACGAGCAGTACTTC	CSANRGGDYEQYF
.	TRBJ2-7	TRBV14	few	TGTGCCAGCAGCCAAGAGAGGGTGAGCGAGCAGTACTTC	CASSQERVSEQYF
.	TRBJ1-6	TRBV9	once	TGTGCCAGCAGCGTAGAGTGGACAGCAAATTCACCCCTCCACTTT	CASSVEWTANSPLHF
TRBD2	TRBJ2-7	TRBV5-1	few	TGCGCCAGCAGCGCAAGCGGGAGGGGTTCCTACGAGCAGTACTTC	CASSASGRGSYEQYF
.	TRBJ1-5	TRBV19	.	TGTGCCAGTAGTACGAAACTCTCCCGGGGTGGGGGCAATCAGCCCCAGCATTTT	CASSTKLSRGGGNQPQHF
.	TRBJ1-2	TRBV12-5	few	TGTGCTAGTGGGCGGGACTCCCACGGGTATGGCTACACCTTC	CASGRDSHGYGYTF
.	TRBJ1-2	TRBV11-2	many	TGTGCCAGCAGCTTAGTTGAAACAGGGTTCTATGGCTACACCTTC	CASSLVETGFYGYTF
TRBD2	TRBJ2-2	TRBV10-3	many	TGTGCCATCAGAGCCGGGACTAGCGTCACCGGGGAGCTGTTTTTT	CAIRAGTSVTGELFF
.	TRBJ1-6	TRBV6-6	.	TGTGCCAGCAAATCAGGGACCGGTGGCTCACCCCTCCACTTT	CASKSGTGGSPLHF
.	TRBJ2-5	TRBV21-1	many	TGTGCCAGCAGCCGGCCCCGCCCCCGGGGGACCCAGTACTTC	CASSRPRPRGTQYF
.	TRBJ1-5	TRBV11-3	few	TGTGCCAGCAGCTTAGCGGGAAGCGGGGGAAGCAATCAGCCCCAGCATTTT	CASSLAGSGGSNQPQHF
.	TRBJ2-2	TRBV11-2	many	TGTGCCAGCAGCCTTCCGAGAAACACCGGGGAGCTGTTTTTT	CASSLPRNTGELFF
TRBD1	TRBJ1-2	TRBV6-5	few	TGTGCCAGCAGATCCCAAAGGGACAGCAGAAACTATGGCTACACCTTC	CASRSQRDSRNYGYTF
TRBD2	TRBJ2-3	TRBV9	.	TGTGCCAGCAGTCCTACTAGCGGGAGAGTTACAGATACGCAGTATTTT	CASSPTSGRVTDTQYF
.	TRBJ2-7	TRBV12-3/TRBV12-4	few	TGTGCCAGCAGCCGAGCTGGGGTCGGCGAGCAGTACTTC	CASSRAGVGEQYF
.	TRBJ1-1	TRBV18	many	TGTGCCAGCTCACCTTGGACAAAGGGGACTGAAGCTTTCTTT	CASSPWTKGTEAFF
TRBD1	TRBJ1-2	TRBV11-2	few	TGTGCCAGCAGCTTAAAGGGGACAGCTTATGGCTACACCTTC	CASSLKGTAYGYTF
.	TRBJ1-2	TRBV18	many	TGTGCCAGCTCACCCACCAGGGAACCCTATGGCTACACCTTC	CASSPTREPYGYTF
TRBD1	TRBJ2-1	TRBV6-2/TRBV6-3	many	TGTGCCAGCAGCTTAGACAGGGCCTCCAGCAATGAGCAGTTCTTC	CASSLDRASSNEQFF
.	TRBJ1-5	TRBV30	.	TGTGCCTGGGGGGTCGACACGGCTCATCAGCCCCAGCATTTT	CAWGVDTAHQPQHF